The rows below give T cell receptor beta chains drawn from one sample of a study of cytomegalovirus exposure and HLA in healthy donors. Sequencing used immunoSEQ multiplex PCR; TCRdb keeps in-frame clones, though not all of them. The sample records 50,000 to 60,000 clones, 75% to 80% being singletons. Sequencing was done on a sample of PBMCs. The receptor source for this set is a woman in her 40s in good health and CMV-seropositive. CDR3s include the opening cysteine and the closing phenylalanine or tryptophan. The order of the fields is V gene, D gene, clone size, J gene, CDR3 protein, CDR3 DNA. A D gene is named only where the DNA matches it firmly. For some rows the clone size is stated as once, few or many, or as a class when expanded; others skip it.

TRBV7-3	-	once	TRBJ1-1	CASSSQGSGEAFF	TGTGCCAGCAGTTCACAGGGATCTGGTGAAGCTTTCTTT
TRBV11-3	TRBD1	-	TRBJ2-1	CASSQAGQGGNEQFF	TGTGCCAGCAGCCAAGCGGGACAGGGAGGGAATGAGCAGTTCTTC
TRBV5-6	TRBD2	once	TRBJ2-1	CASSLISSGGWFF	TGTGCCAGCAGCTTGATCTCCAGCGGGGGGTGGTTCTTC
TRBV29-1	-	-	TRBJ1-2	CSVEDRQVENYGYTF	TGCAGCGTTGAAGATCGGCAGGTCGAGAACTATGGCTACACCTTC
TRBV6-1	TRBD2	-	TRBJ2-7	CASSVAGGSYEQYF	TGTGCCAGCAGTGTAGCGGGGGGCTCCTACGAGCAGTACTTC
TRBV7-2	-	few	TRBJ1-3	CASGPLGGPSSGNTIYF	TGTGCCAGCGGTCCACTGGGGGGACCGAGCTCTGGAAACACCATATATTTT
TRBV4-1	TRBD1	once	TRBJ1-5	CASSRIGQGGDQPQHF	TGCGCCAGCAGCCGTATTGGACAGGGTGGGGATCAGCCCCAGCATTTT
TRBV9	-	-	TRBJ1-4	CASSGGLGGTNEKLFF	TGTGCCAGCAGCGGAGGTCTCGGGGGGACAAATGAAAAACTGTTTTTT
TRBV27	-	-	TRBJ1-4	CASSGGARGEKLFF	TGTGCCAGCAGTGGAGGGGCGAGGGGTGAAAAACTGTTTTTT
TRBV7-2	-	few	TRBJ1-1	CASSLGGATEAFF	TGTGCCAGCAGCTTAGGTGGGGCCACTGAAGCTTTCTTT
TRBV4-1	TRBD1	-	TRBJ2-7	CASSQDRTGGLNEQYF	TGCGCCAGCAGCCAAGACAGGACAGGGGGGTTGAACGAGCAGTACTTC
TRBV19	TRBD1	-	TRBJ2-7	CASSTGQLFQQYF	TGTGCCAGTAGTACGGGACAGCTTTTCCAGCAGTACTTC
TRBV7-2	TRBD2	few	TRBJ2-5	CASSSSGASGGQQETQYF	TGTGCCAGCAGCTCCAGTGGGGCTAGCGGGGGCCAGCAAGAGACCCAGTACTTC
TRBV5-4	TRBD2	-	TRBJ2-7	CASSLAGGPYEQYF	TGTGCCAGCAGCTTGGCGGGGGGGCCTTACGAGCAGTACTTC
TRBV19	-	-	TRBJ2-5	CASSIAVQETQYF	TGTGCCAGTAGTATAGCGGTTCAAGAGACCCAGTACTTC
TRBV4-2	-	-	TRBJ2-1	CASSQVKEGGQFF	TGTGCCAGCAGCCAAGTAAAGGAAGGGGGGCAGTTCTTC
TRBV4-2	-	-	TRBJ1-6	CASSQDPASSYNSPLHF	TGTGCCAGCAGCCAAGATCCCGCTAGCTCCTATAATTCACCCCTCCACTTT